These T cell receptor beta chains were read from a single sample in a study of blood T cells in healthy people across ages. TCRdb redid the calling of the 5' RACE reads with MiXCR, one entry per CDR3 protein. The table shows 1.5 million or so distinct CDR3 sequences, with approximately 43% occurring only once. The sequenced material came from blood. The receptor set was obtained from a woman under 30 in good health. Both conserved end residues are part of each CDR3.

v_call: TRBV30
cdr3_length: 12
j_call: TRBJ2-7
cdr3_aa: CAWSGLADEQYF

v_call: TRBV7-2
cdr3_length: 14
j_call: TRBJ2-1
cdr3_aa: CASSAWTRGHEQFF

v_call: TRBV20-1
cdr3_length: 13
j_call: .
cdr3_aa: CSAGEDYFNEQYF

v_call: TRBV6-6
cdr3_length: 16
j_call: TRBJ1-5
cdr3_aa: CASRLSDRGSNQPQHF

v_call: TRBV2
cdr3_length: 13
j_call: TRBJ1-1
cdr3_aa: CASSDEGFTEAFF

v_call: TRBV6-7
cdr3_length: 13
j_call: TRBJ1-1
cdr3_aa: CASGQGIYTEAFF

v_call: TRBV7-9
cdr3_length: 13
j_call: TRBJ2-3
cdr3_aa: CASRPEDYLTQYF

v_call: TRBV5-1
cdr3_length: 16
j_call: TRBJ2-7
cdr3_aa: CASSLGTSSSSYEQYF

v_call: TRBV28
cdr3_length: 14
j_call: TRBJ1-2
cdr3_aa: CASSPMGQIEGYTF

v_call: TRBV28
cdr3_length: 16
j_call: TRBJ1-5
cdr3_aa: CASTWIGTISNQPQHF

v_call: TRBV20-1
cdr3_length: 13
j_call: TRBJ2-3
cdr3_aa: CSAAAEAPDTQYF

v_call: TRBV10-3
cdr3_length: 15
j_call: TRBJ2-3
cdr3_aa: CAISEPRQGTDTQYF

v_call: TRBV19
cdr3_length: 19
j_call: TRBJ2-1
cdr3_aa: CASSTDGTGGAYYYNEQFF